Below are 13 T cell receptor beta chains sequenced from a single sample in a study of T cells after yellow fever vaccination. TCRdb used MiXCR to reprocess the 5' RACE reads, holding one entry per CDR3 protein. The repertoire holds a few hundred thousand distinct CDR3 sequences, 15% to 20% seen once, with roughly 13% in the top ten. The sample consisted of PBMCs, taken 15 days after the yellow fever booster vaccination. Source of these receptors: a young man who received the YFV17D yellow fever vaccine.

The sample holds a few counts of this clonotype. The V gene is TRBV11-2, the J gene TRBJ2-1, with D possibly called TRBD1 or TRBD2 (5 bases each). Trimming took off 5 bases at V and 4 bases at J, with 21 bases between the two ends. The V gene's germline CDR1 is SGHAT and CDR2 FQNNGV. The CDR3 is made up of 17 amino acids. The CDR3 coding sequence is TGTGCCAGCAGCCGCGTCTTTGGAACGGGACCTTACAATGAGCAGTTCTTC. Its protein product is CASSRVFGTGPYNEQFF.

This clonotype was picked up a small number of times. V gene TRBV18 combines with J gene TRBJ2-1, with 10 bases matching TRBD2. Trimming cost V 6 bases and J 3 bases; bases outside gene matches: 8. Per the germline V gene, CDR1 is KGHSH and CDR2 is LQKENI. This CDR3 contains 16 residues. Here the CDR3 reads CASSHTGTSDYNEQFF. The CDR3 region has the DNA TGTGCCAGCTCGCACACCGGGACTAGCGACTACAATGAGCAGTTCTTC.

The genes are TRBV6-2 or TRBV6-3 and TRBJ2-5; tentative D call: TRBD2 (5 bases). Germline CDR1 is MNHEY and CDR2 is SVGEGT. This CDR3 has 14 amino acids. Trimming removed 4 bases from V and 7 bases from J, with 16 bases in between. CDR3: CASSFPTTRGTQYF. CDR3 nucleotide sequence: TGTGCCAGCAGTTTCCCCACCACCCGGGGGACCCAGTACTTC.

This clonotype was observed a handful of times. The chain couples TRBV6-5 to TRBJ2-4, with D perhaps TRBD2 (6 bases). The CDR3 spans 18 residues. The V end lost 2 bases, the J end lost 0 bases, and 17 bases lay between the germline ends. Per the germline V gene, CDR1 is MNHEY and CDR2 is SVGAGI. This CDR3 is CASSYAGPGSKAKNIQYF. CDR3 nucleotides: TGTGCCAGCAGTTACGCGGGGCCAGGGAGTAAAGCCAAAAACATTCAGTACTTC.

This clonotype showed up just a few times. This chain links TRBV20-1 with TRBJ2-3; D uncertain. V gave up 4 bases and J gave up 2 bases, with 10 bases separating them. Looked up from germline, CDR1 is DFQATT and CDR2 is SNEGSKA (reference sequence). This CDR3 is 13 amino acids long. CDR3 protein: CSATSPNTDTQYF. The CDR3 DNA sequence: TGCAGTGCTACCTCCCCTAACACAGATACGCAGTATTTT.

Only a few counts were recorded for this clonotype. This rearrangement joins TRBV20-1 to TRBJ2-1; TRBD1 matches 8 bases. With 0 bases clipped from V and 5 bases from J, the junction kept 6 bases outside the gene matches. CDR1 is DFQATT and CDR2 is SNEGSKA in the germline V gene (reference sequence). The CDR3 is made up of 15 amino acids. The DNA of the CDR3 is TGCAGTGCTAGAGACTCCGGGACAGGAAACAATGAGCAGTTCTTC. Translating gives CSARDSGTGNNEQFF.

The gene calls are TRBV5-5 and TRBJ2-7; unclear D gene. Germline V CDR1 and CDR2: SGHKS, YYEKEE (reference sequence). Trimming took off 1 base at V and 3 bases at J, with 11 bases between the two ends. The CDR3 is 14 residues long. The CDR3 bases are TGTGCCAGCAGCTTGTCGGTTACCCTCTACGAGCAGTACTTC. Amino acid sequence: CASSLSVTLYEQYF.

The chain employs TRBV18 and TRBJ2-6; D gene ambiguous. Trimming removed 3 bases at V and 2 bases at J, with 8 bases between. The germline gives CDR1 KGHSH, CDR2 LQKENI. The CDR3 is made up of 15 amino acids. The CDR3 region has the DNA TGTGCCAGCTCACCCGCCAGAACTGGGGCCAACGTCCTGACTTTC. It specifies CASSPARTGANVLTF.

This clonotype occurred a few times. The chain uses TRBV4-1 and TRBJ2-5; 11 positions match TRBD2. V trimming: 5 bases; J trimming: 4 bases; junction bases outside the gene matches: 12. Per the germline V gene, CDR1 is MGHRA and CDR2 is YSYEKL. The CDR3 consists of 17 residues. The CDR3 sequence: CASSSSPGLAGGETQYF. Here the CDR3 DNA reads TGCGCCAGCAGCTCAAGCCCGGGCCTAGCGGGAGGAGAGACCCAGTACTTC.

The chain uses TRBV2 and TRBJ2-2; D not resolved. Trimming cost V 4 bases and J 0 bases, with 9 bases left between them. Germline V gene lookup returns CDR1 SNHLY and CDR2 FYNNEI. This CDR3 is built from 15 residues. The CDR3 region is CASSVETPNTGELFF. Here the CDR3 DNA reads TGTGCCAGCAGTGTGGAGACTCCGAACACCGGGGAGCTGTTTTTT.

This clonotype was detected once. The chain links TRBV7-2 to TRBJ2-7; the match to TRBD2 covers 9 bases. The CDR3 contains 14 residues. The ends lost 7 bases at V and 5 bases at J; junction bases unmatched: 9. CDR1 and CDR2 from the germline V gene are SGHTA and FQGNSA. The CDR3 DNA reads as TGTGCCAGCACCCATATAGCGGGAGCAAACGAGCAGTACTTC. Its protein is CASTHIAGANEQYF.

V gene TRBV9 combines with J gene TRBJ2-2; a possible D gene is TRBD1 (5 bases). Germline loops: CDR1 SGDLS, CDR2 YYNGEE. The CDR3 consists of 16 residues. The V gene lost 0 bases and the J gene lost 0 bases, with 9 bases spanning the gap. The chain's CDR3 is CASSVVGRANTGELFF. The DNA of the CDR3 is TGTGCCAGCAGCGTAGTAGGCAGGGCGAACACCGGGGAGCTGTTTTTT.

The chain uses TRBV2 and TRBJ2-7; D may be TRBD1 (6 bases). Trimming pared 6 bases from V and 1 base from J, leaving 16 bases between. This CDR3 has 15 amino acids. Germline V gives CDR1 SNHLY, CDR2 FYNNEI. DNA for the CDR3: TGTGCCAGCAGACGGTCCGGACAGCTATCCTACGAGCAGTACTTC. Translating it yields CASRRSGQLSYEQYF. The whole variable domain, filled in from reference TRBV2 and TRBJ2-7, reads EPEVTQTPSHQVTQMGQEVILRCVPISNHLYFYWYRQILGQKVEFLVSFYNNEISEKSEIFDDQFSVERPDGSNFTLKIRSTKLEDSAMYFCASRRSGQLSYEQYFGPGTRLTVT.